This is a list of T cell receptor beta chains from one sample in a study of graft-versus-host responses after intestinal transplantation. The antigens of these receptors remain unknown. The repertoire was sequenced with immunoSEQ multiplex PCR; TCRdb's copy has only in-frame clones and lacks some. The sample has about 99,000 clones; approximately 94% are singletons. Material: unstimulated CD8+ T cells sorted from spleen or lymph node cells, obtained before intestinal transplant. These receptors were obtained from a human donor who received an intestinal transplant. Each CDR3 is given with its conserved first and last residue. The D gene is left open where the match is weak. Clone size appears in some rows only: once, few, many, or a class for an expanded clone.

-	TRBV19	-	TRBJ2-2	TGTGCCAGTAGAGCAGAAACCGGGGAGCTGTTTTTT	CASRAETGELFF
TRBD1	TRBV5-6	-	TRBJ2-7	TGTGCCAGCAGCGTGGCCGGGACAGGACGCTCCTACGAGCAGTACTTC	CASSVAGTGRSYEQYF
-	TRBV27	-	TRBJ2-7	TGTGCCAGCAGTTCCGGGCTAGGGTTTGAAGAGCAGTACTTC	CASSSGLGFEEQYF
-	TRBV5-1	once	TRBJ1-1	TGCGCCAGCAGCCTTGAAACCCGGGACACTGAAGCTTTCTTT	CASSLETRDTEAFF
-	TRBV27	-	TRBJ1-1	TGTGCCAGCAGTTTATTTTGGGGTTCTGAAGCTTTCTTT	CASSLFWGSEAFF
TRBD2	TRBV19	-	TRBJ2-3	TGTGCCAGTATTGGGGAGCGGGACAGCACAGATACGCAGTATTTT	CASIGERDSTDTQYF
TRBD2	TRBV9	-	TRBJ2-4	TGTGCCAGCAGCCCATCCGGGGTGGGGGACTACAAAAACATTCAGTACTTC	CASSPSGVGDYKNIQYF
TRBD1	TRBV6-4	once	TRBJ1-2	TGTGCCAGAGACAGGGCCCACGCATATGGCTACACCTTC	CARDRAHAYGYTF
-	TRBV2	-	TRBJ2-7	TGTGCCAGCAGTCCTTATCTTCCCATTCCGAATTACGAGCAGTACTTC	CASSPYLPIPNYEQYF
TRBD1	TRBV6-1	-	TRBJ1-1	TGTGCCAGCGGACAGGGGTTGACTGAAGCTTTCTTT	CASGQGLTEAFF
TRBD1	TRBV9	-	TRBJ2-7	TGTGCCAGCAGCGCCCCGCCGGGACAGGGCCCCTACGAGCAGTACTTC	CASSAPPGQGPYEQYF
-	TRBV7-6	-	TRBJ2-7	TGTGCCAGCAGCCTAGGCGGGACTGACTACGAGCAGTACTTC	CASSLGGTDYEQYF
TRBD1	TRBV25-1	once	TRBJ2-3	TGTGCCAGCAGTACCCGACAGGGGATCAAATATACGCAGTATTTT	CASSTRQGIKYTQYF
-	TRBV4-1	-	TRBJ1-5	TGCGCCAGCAGCCCCCGTAGGAACAATCAGCCCCAGCATTTT	CASSPRRNNQPQHF
TRBD1	TRBV18	-	TRBJ2-7	TGTGCCAGCTCACCGGACAGGGCACACGAGCAGTACTTC	CASSPDRAHEQYF
TRBD1	TRBV18	once	TRBJ2-7	TGTGCCAGCTCACCAGACGGGACAGGGGACGACGAGCAGTACTTC	CASSPDGTGDDEQYF
TRBD1	TRBV29-1	-	TRBJ2-7	TGCAGCGTTGAACAGGGGGCGTACGAGCAGTACTTC	CSVEQGAYEQYF
TRBD1	TRBV11-2	-	TRBJ1-6	TGTGCCAGCAGACAGGGGGCCTATAATTCACCCCTCCACTTT	CASRQGAYNSPLHF
-	TRBV5-1	once	TRBJ2-3	TGCGCCAGCAGCTTGGAAGAATTGTCCCGAGGGCGGACAGATACGCAGTATTTT	CASSLEELSRGRTDTQYF
-	TRBV5-6	-	TRBJ1-5	TGTGCCAGCAGCGGGGGTCCTCGCAGCAATCAGCCCCAGCATTTT	CASSGGPRSNQPQHF
-	TRBV11-2	-	TRBJ1-2	TGTGCCAGCAGCTTAGATCCCCTACAAGGCAGGGCGACCTTC	CASSLDPLQGRATF
-	TRBV11-3	-	TRBJ1-2	TGTGCCAGCAGCTTTCACGCGGTCTATGGCTACACCTTC	CASSFHAVYGYTF
TRBD1	TRBV19	-	TRBJ2-1	TGTGCCAGTAGTATAGTAGGGACAGGGGGGTTGAATGAGCAGTTCTTC	CASSIVGTGGLNEQFF
-	TRBV27	once	TRBJ1-5	TGTGCCAGCAGTTTATCAACAGGGTCTGGGCCCCAGCATTTT	CASSLSTGSGPQHF
-	TRBV6-1	-	TRBJ1-1	TGTGCCAGCAGTGAGGCCTGGGACCCCCTGAACACTGAAGCTTTCTTT	CASSEAWDPLNTEAFF
-	TRBV5-1	-	TRBJ1-1	TGCGCCAGCAGCGCGGGGGCCTCAGGGATGAACACTGAAGCTTTCTTT	CASSAGASGMNTEAFF
-	TRBV19	-	TRBJ2-3	TGTGCCAGTAGCCCATTATACAAATCTCTAGACTCTAGCACAGATACGCAGTATTTT	CASSPLYKSLDSSTDTQYF
-	TRBV11-2	-	TRBJ1-5	TGTGCCAGCAATCAGCCCCAGCATTTT	CASNQPQHF
-	TRBV11-2	-	TRBJ1-3	TGTGCCAGCAGCTCCCCTTTCAGTGTCTCTGGAAACACCATATATTTT	CASSSPFSVSGNTIYF
TRBD1	TRBV5-4	once	TRBJ2-7	TGTGCCAGCAGCTCCGGGACAGGTCTCTACGAGCAGTACTTC	CASSSGTGLYEQYF
-	TRBV10-3	-	TRBJ2-7	TGTGCCATGGGGGACCTGGAGTACGAGCAGTACTTC	CAMGDLEYEQYF
TRBD1	TRBV6-1	-	TRBJ2-1	TGTGCCAGCAGTCCGCGACAGGGAAGAAATGAGCAGTTCTTC	CASSPRQGRNEQFF